What follows are 22 T cell receptor beta chains derived from one specimen sequenced in a study of OX40 agonist ivuxolimab in advanced cancers. Libraries were prepared by immunoSEQ multiplex PCR; TCRdb keeps only in-frame clonotypes and omits some of them. The sample contains 60,000 to 85,000 clones, roughly four fifths of which appear only once. The material sequenced was CD4+ or CD8+ T cells sorted from blood, taken in a trial of the OX40 agonist ivuxolimab. The origin of the receptors is an adult with an advanced solid tumor such as melanoma, head and neck, liver or kidney cancer.

The CDR3 DNA follows: TGTGCCAGCAGCCCGGGGGGGACAGCCTACAATGAGCAGTTCTTC. Translated: CASSPGGTAYNEQFF. The V gene is TRBV5-4, the J gene TRBJ2-1; possible D gene TRBD2, 8 bases. The CDR3 has 15 amino acids. Between the trimmed V and J ends, which lost 4 bases and 2 bases, there was a span of 13 bases. Germline V CDR1 and CDR2: SGHNT, YYREEE (reference sequence).

This clone was observed a single time. The rearrangement links TRBV6-1 to TRBJ2-3; tentatively, D is TRBD1 (6 bases). Trimming stripped 4 bases from V and 3 bases from J, with 11 bases between. Germline lookup yields CDR1 MNHNS and CDR2 SASEGT. The CDR3 contains 14 residues. The CDR3 loop is CASSVQGPTDTQYF. In DNA form, the CDR3 reads TGTGCCAGCAGTGTACAGGGTCCTACAGATACGCAGTATTTT.

This clone was found a few times. The chain employs TRBV28 and TRBJ2-5; a possible D gene is TRBD1 (6 bases). The V end lost 6 bases, the J end lost 3 bases, and 20 bases lay between the germline ends. Germline CDR1 reads MDHEN; CDR2 reads SYDVKM. The CDR3 consists of 16 residues. In DNA form, the CDR3 reads TGTGCCAGCAGATCGTATAGAACAGGGAACGAAGAGACCCAGTACTTC. Translating gives CASRSYRTGNEETQYF.

CDR3 loop: CASSVDGAGANVLTF. DNA for the CDR3: TGCGCCAGCAGCGTGGACGGTGCTGGGGCCAACGTCCTGACTTTC. V usage is TRBV5-1 and J usage is TRBJ2-6; D unclear. V lost 4 bases, J lost 2 bases, and 10 bases lay in between. The V gene's germline CDR1 is SGHRS and CDR2 YFSETQ. CDR3 length equals 15 residues.

The table lists this clone with a count of one. The chain joins TRBV10-3 to TRBJ2-5; 10 bases fit TRBD2. The CDR3 has 18 amino acids. V trimming: 10 bases; J trimming: 5 bases; junction bases outside the gene matches: 22. CDR1 is ENHRY and CDR2 is SYGVKD in the germline V gene. CDR3 residues: CASRIGIGTSSGGETQYF. CDR3 in DNA: TGTGCCAGCAGGATTGGGATCGGGACGTCTAGCGGGGGTGAGACCCAGTACTTC.

Sample share makes this clone medium-sized. The chain joins TRBV2 to TRBJ2-3; either TRBD1 or TRBD2 may supply D (6 bases each). The CDR3 consists of 14 residues. CDR1 SNHLY and CDR2 FYNNEI come from the germline V gene. Trimming took off 7 bases at V and 0 bases at J, with 11 bases between the two ends. In DNA, the CDR3 is TGTGCCAGCAAGGGGGGTCTTAGCACAGATACGCAGTATTTT. Protein product: CASKGGLSTDTQYF.

V is TRBV4-1 and J is TRBJ1-5; D ambiguous. With 0 bases removed from V and 10 bases from J, the gap between germline ends came to 10 bases. Germline V gene lookup returns CDR1 MGHRA and CDR2 YSYEKL. The CDR3 spans 13 residues. The CDR3, as DNA: TGCGCCAGCAGCCAAGATCTTAGACTCCCCCAGCATTTT. Residues: CASSQDLRLPQHF.

This clone has a single count. The CDR3 reads CASSGSRDSTYEQYF. The CDR3 DNA is TGTGCCAGCAGTGGGTCTAGGGACAGTACTTACGAGCAGTACTTC. The rearrangement uses TRBV6-1 and TRBJ2-7; TRBD1 aligns across 7 bases. V shed 4 bases, J shed 4 bases, and the junction held 10 bases outside the gene matches. CDR1 MNHNS and CDR2 SASEGT come from the germline V gene. The CDR3 totals 15 residues.

This clone came up a few times. The chain recombines TRBV2 with TRBJ2-2, with D tentatively TRBD1 (6 bases). The CDR3 extends over 13 amino acids. The V end lost 6 bases, the J end lost 5 bases, and 10 bases lay between the germline ends. Germline-derived CDR1 and CDR2 are SNHLY and FYNNEI. The CDR3 DNA follows: TGTGCCAGCAGACAACAGGGTACCGGGGAGCTGTTTTTT. This translates into CASRQQGTGELFF.

The chain is built from TRBV19 and TRBJ2-3; D gene ambiguous. This CDR3 is 14 amino acids long. Trimming stripped 1 base from V and 9 bases from J, with 14 bases between. The germline V gene encodes CDR1 LNHDA and CDR2 SQIVND (reference sequence). Here the CDR3 reads CASSIAENVKTQYF. DNA for the CDR3: TGTGCCAGTAGTATAGCGGAGAACGTGAAGACGCAGTATTTT. Drawing the rest from reference TRBV19 and TRBJ2-3, the complete variable domain is DGGITQSPKYLFRKEGQNVTLSCEQNLNHDAMYWYRQDPGQGLRLIYYSQIVNDFQKGDIAEGYSVSREKKESFPLTVTSAQKNPTAFYLCASSIAENVKTQYFGPGTRLTVL.

V and J are TRBV2 and TRBJ2-5, with 8 positions matching TRBD2. The CDR3 is 15 amino acids. Germline V gene lookup returns CDR1 SNHLY and CDR2 FYNNEI. V trimming: 6 bases; J trimming: 1 base; junction bases outside the gene matches: 7. The DNA for the CDR3 is TGTGCCAGCAGAACTACTAGCGGATCCCAAGAGACCCAGTACTTC. Translation gives CASRTTSGSQETQYF.

This clone was seen more than once but under ten times. V usage is TRBV9 and J usage is TRBJ2-4; 8 bases map to TRBD2. CDR3 length: 14 amino acids. Trimming removed 2 bases from V and 7 bases from J; junction bases left unmatched: 5. CDR1 SGDLS and CDR2 YYNGEE come from the germline V gene. The CDR3 loop is CASSVGGAENIQYF. The CDR3 DNA follows: TGTGCCAGCAGCGTCGGGGGGGCGGAGAACATTCAGTACTTC.

This clone was counted a few times. This rearrangement joins TRBV7-8 to TRBJ2-7; D unclear. Per the germline V gene, CDR1 is SGHVS and CDR2 is FQNEAQ. The V gene lost 3 bases and the J gene lost 2 bases, with 8 bases spanning the gap. This CDR3 comprises 13 residues. The chain's CDR3 is CASSFRVAYEQYF. As DNA, the CDR3 is TGTGCCAGCAGCTTTCGGGTTGCCTACGAGCAGTACTTC.

The chain recombines TRBV6-1 with TRBJ2-1; 11 positions match TRBD2. With V trimmed by 3 bases and J by 4 bases, 5 bases remained unmatched. This CDR3 region has 16 residues. The germline V gene encodes CDR1 MNHNS and CDR2 SASEGT. Written as DNA, the CDR3 is TGTGCCAGCAGTGAGTCTAGCGGGGGGCGTTACAATGAGCAGTTCTTC. Its protein product is CASSESSGGRYNEQFF.

V usage is TRBV7-9 and J usage is TRBJ1-1, with 8 bases aligning to TRBD1. Per germline, CDR1 SEHNR and CDR2 FQNEAQ (reference sequence). The CDR3 has 12 residues. V gave up 5 bases and J gave up 7 bases; unmatched junction bases: 3. CDR3 sequence: CASSGQGIEAFF. In DNA, the CDR3 is TGTGCCAGCAGCGGACAGGGAATTGAAGCTTTCTTT.

The chain uses TRBV5-1 and TRBJ2-3; TRBD2 aligns across 13 bases. Germline values: CDR1 SGHRS, CDR2 YFSETQ. The trim removed 0 bases at V and 1 base at J, leaving 11 bases unmatched. The CDR3 contains 20 residues. The CDR3, as DNA: TGCGCCAGCAGCTTGGCCGACAGGATAGGGACTAGCGGGGGCACAGATACGCAGTATTTT. Its translation: CASSLADRIGTSGGTDTQYF.

In regard to this clone: This same CDR3 is encoded by further DNA sequences in the sample. The rearrangement joins TRBV18 to TRBJ1-1, with D possibly being TRBD1 (5 bases). Trimming removed 3 bases from V and 6 bases from J, with 20 bases in between. The germline V gene encodes CDR1 KGHSH and CDR2 LQKENI. This CDR3 has 16 amino acids. CDR3 residues: CASSPPGSAIGAEAFF. CDR3 coding DNA: TGTGCCAGCTCACCCCCAGGGTCCGCGATAGGAGCTGAAGCTTTCTTT.

V gene TRBV5-1 combines with J gene TRBJ2-3, with 9 bases that match TRBD2. This CDR3 comprises 16 residues. Unmatched junction bases numbered 6, after V lost 3 bases and J lost 1 base. Looked up from germline, CDR1 is SGHRS and CDR2 is YFSETQ. CDR3 residues: CASSSQLAGRTDTQYF. Written as DNA, the CDR3 is TGCGCCAGCAGCTCTCAACTAGCGGGTCGCACAGATACGCAGTATTTT.

The chain uses TRBV6-1 and TRBJ2-1, with D perhaps TRBD2 (6 bases). The CDR3 covers 14 residues. CDR1 MNHNS and CDR2 SASEGT come from the germline V gene. The V end lost 8 bases, the J end lost 7 bases, and 18 bases lay between the germline ends. Written as DNA, the CDR3 is TGTGCCAGCCCGGAAGGGCCGGGGGTGAATGAGCAGTTCTTC. Protein product: CASPEGPGVNEQFF.

This clone was recorded once. V gene TRBV20-1 combines with J gene TRBJ2-7, with D hard to call. Trimming left V 4 bases short and J 0 bases short, with 4 bases between. This CDR3 contains 11 residues. CDR1 and CDR2 (germline): DFQATT, SNEGSKA (reference sequence). Written as DNA, the CDR3 is TGCAGTGCTAAGAACTCCTACGAGCAGTACTTC. Amino acids: CSAKNSYEQYF.

This chain connects TRBV7-2 to TRBJ2-7; D possibly matches TRBD1 or TRBD2 (5 bases each). The CDR3 sequence is 15 residues long. CDR1 is SGHTA, CDR2 FQGNSA, per germline. V lost 0 bases, J lost 2 bases, and 11 bases lay in between. CDR3 in amino acids: CASSLAGTHTYEQYF. The CDR3 nucleotides read TGTGCCAGCAGCTTAGCAGGGACCCACACCTACGAGCAGTACTTC.

The CDR3 sequence: CASSLWVIGSPLHF. The DNA for the CDR3 is TGTGCCAGCAGCCTGTGGGTAATAGGATCACCCCTCCACTTT. The chain couples TRBV5-4 to TRBJ1-6; D gene uncertain. CDR3 length: 14 amino acids. CDR1 is SGHNT and CDR2 is YYREEE in the germline V gene (reference sequence). Trimming stripped 4 bases from V and 10 bases from J, with 15 bases between.